Listed here are 15 T cell receptor beta chains from one sample, sequenced in a study of cytomegalovirus exposure and HLA in healthy donors. PCR employed 60 Vbeta and 13 Jbeta primers. Clones were sequenced by immunoSEQ multiplex PCR, and TCRdb holds only the in-frame ones, with some missing. The sample holds around 100,000 clones. Sample: PBMCs. The source of these receptors is a man aged 25-40 years in good health and CMV-seronegative.

The rearrangement joins TRBV30 to TRBJ1-1, with no clear D. V dropped 2 bases and J dropped 5 bases, with 9 bases sitting between them. The CDR3 covers 12 residues. Germline V CDR1 and CDR2: GTSNPN, SVGIG (reference sequence). The CDR3 coding sequence is TGTGCCTGGAGTCCCTGGGAGACTGAAGCTTTCTTT. Protein product: CAWSPWETEAFF.

The gene calls are TRBV6-6 and TRBJ2-3; TRBD1 matches at 8 bases. V was pared by 7 bases and J by 2 bases, with 5 bases of the junction left unmatched. This CDR3 region has 14 residues. Germline-derived CDR1 and CDR2 are MNHNY and SVGAGI (reference sequence). The DNA for the CDR3 is TGTGCCAGCACCCCGGGACAGGTCACAGATACGCAGTATTTT. Translated, it gives CASTPGQVTDTQYF.

This chain links TRBV18 with TRBJ1-3; weak D call: TRBD1 (6 bases). Trimming stripped 2 bases from V and 4 bases from J, with 15 bases between. The germline V gene encodes CDR1 KGHSH and CDR2 LQKENI. The length of the CDR3 is 16 residues. CDR3 sequence reads: CASSPYTGTTGNTIYF. The CDR3 bases are TGTGCCAGCTCACCATATACCGGGACAACGGGAAACACCATATATTTT.

The chain uses TRBV6-5 and TRBJ1-3; weak D call: TRBD1 (5 bases). This CDR3 is built from 14 residues. Germline CDR1 is MNHEY and CDR2 is SVGAGI. Trimming took off 0 bases at V and 4 bases at J, with 7 bases between the two ends. In DNA, the CDR3 is TGTGCCAGCAGTTACTCGCAGGGAGGAAACACCATATATTTT. Translating gives CASSYSQGGNTIYF.

The chain recombines TRBV6-5 with TRBJ2-3, with D possibly being TRBD2 (5 bases). Germline V CDR1 and CDR2: MNHEY, SVGAGI. The CDR3 runs 15 residues. V was cut by 2 bases and J by 3 bases, with 12 bases left in between. The chain's CDR3 is CASSYASRATDTQYF. The CDR3 DNA sequence: TGTGCCAGCAGTTACGCTAGCAGAGCAACAGATACGCAGTATTTT.

The CDR3 sequence: CASSKVRPQHF. CDR3 sequence (DNA): TGTGCCAGCAGCAAAGTTCGGCCCCAGCATTTT. The chain has TRBV21-1 and TRBJ1-5. TRBV21-1 is a pseudogene. This CDR3 contains 11 residues.

V is TRBV6-1 and J is TRBJ2-1; possibly TRBD1 for D (5 bases). CDR3 length equals 14 residues. Germline V gene lookup returns CDR1 MNHNS and CDR2 SASEGT. The V end was cut by 3 bases, the J end by 4 bases, with 10 bases between. The CDR3: CASSDFDSYNEQFF. CDR3 bases: TGTGCCAGCAGTGACTTCGACAGTTACAATGAGCAGTTCTTC.

This chain links TRBV4-1 with TRBJ1-2, with D unclear. Trimming removed 2 bases from V and 2 bases from J, with 6 bases in between. Germline V gene sequence: CDR1 MGHRA, CDR2 YSYEKL. The CDR3 covers 13 residues. This CDR3 is CASSQIQNYGYTF. The CDR3 coding sequence is TGCGCCAGCAGCCAAATTCAGAACTATGGCTACACCTTC.

V and J are TRBV13 and TRBJ2-1; 7 nucleotides agree with TRBD1. V lost 5 bases, J lost 4 bases, and 8 bases stayed unmatched. Germline V gene data show CDR1 as PRHDT and CDR2 as FYEKMQ (reference sequence). This CDR3 spans 15 amino acids. CDR3: CASSRQGFEYNEQFF. The CDR3 region has the DNA TGTGCCAGCAGCCGACAGGGTTTTGAGTACAATGAGCAGTTCTTC.

The gene calls are TRBV27 and TRBJ2-7, with D maybe TRBD2 (7 bases). The CDR3 is 16 residues long. The ends were cut back, 7 bases at V and 1 base at J, with 20 bases in the middle. The germline gives CDR1 MNHEY, CDR2 SMNVEV (reference sequence). The CDR3, as DNA: TGTGCCAGCACCACTTTTGGGGGGGGCACTTCCTACGAGCAGTACTTC. This gives the protein CASTTFGGGTSYEQYF.

This CDR3 is CAISNTGSDNYGYTF. The DNA for the CDR3 is TGTGCCATCAGCAACACAGGGTCCGATAACTATGGCTACACCTTC. The chain has TRBV10-3 and TRBJ1-2, with D possibly matching TRBD1 (6 bases). CDR3 length equals 15 residues. Trimming took 6 bases from V and 1 from J, leaving 15 bases between them. Germline CDR1 and CDR2: ENHRY and SYGVKD.

This sequence joins TRBV4-3 and TRBJ2-3; perhaps TRBD1 as D (6 bases). Germline CDR1 and CDR2: LGHNA and YSLEER. V was pared by 2 bases and J by 3 bases, with 24 bases between. CDR3 length equals 19 residues. In nucleotides, the CDR3 is TGCGCCAGCAGCCAAAGGGGGTGGCCCGGCGACGGCGAAACAGATACGCAGTATTTT. It yields the protein CASSQRGWPGDGETDTQYF.

This sequence joins TRBV11-3 and TRBJ1-1; possible D gene TRBD1, 6 bases. Looked up from germline, CDR1 is SGHNT and CDR2 is YENEEA. This CDR3 contains 13 residues. V lost 4 bases to trimming and J lost 2 bases, with 8 bases between them. CDR3 loop: CASSSTGNTEAFF. The CDR3 bases are TGTGCCAGCAGCTCGACAGGAAACACTGAAGCTTTCTTT. Variable domain in full (rest from reference TRBV11-3 and TRBJ1-1): EAGVVQSPRYKIIEKKQPVAFWCNPISGHNTLYWYLQNLGQGPELLIRYENEEAVDDSQLPKDRFSAERLKGVDSTLKIQPAELGDSAVYLCASSSTGNTEAFFGQGTRLTVV.

The chain has TRBV7-6 and TRBJ2-3; perhaps TRBD1 as D (5 bases). There are 13 residues in the CDR3. Trimming took off 5 bases at V and 6 bases at J, with 12 bases between the two ends. Per the germline V gene, CDR1 is SGHVS and CDR2 is FNYEAQ. DNA of the CDR3: TGTGCCAGCAGCCCAGGGCCAGGGGATACGCAGTATTTT. It codes for CASSPGPGDTQYF.

The genes are TRBV5-1 and TRBJ1-4; TRBD1 might be the D (6 bases). CDR3 length: 17 residues. The V end was cut by 2 bases, the J end by 0 bases, with 14 bases between. From germline, CDR1 is SGHRS and CDR2 YFSETQ. The CDR3 region is CASSFDQGSTTNEKLFF. CDR3 coding DNA: TGCGCCAGCAGCTTCGACCAGGGGTCTACAACTAATGAAAAACTGTTTTTT. The whole variable domain, remainder taken from reference TRBV5-1 and TRBJ1-4, is KAGVTQTPRYLIKTRGQQVTLSCSPISGHRSVSWYQQTPGQGLQFLFEYFSETQRNKGNFPGRFSGRQFSNSRSEMNVSTLELGDSALYLCASSFDQGSTTNEKLFFGSGTQLSVL.